A single sample is the source of the 12 T cell receptor beta chains below, sequenced in a study of blood T cells in healthy people across ages. The authors ran a second PCR of about 7 to 11 cycles using a sample-barcoded 5' primer and a J-beta primer mix. TCRdb reanalysed the 5' RACE reads using MiXCR and keeps one entry per CDR3 protein. In the table there are around 650,000 distinct CDR3 sequences, 40% to 50% of which are singletons. Sequenced: blood. The receptors were sampled from an elderly man in good health.

Concerning this clonotype itself: One end of the junction is discordant with germline, which a read error may explain. The chain recombines TRBV20-1 with TRBJ1-4; TRBD1 matches 7 bases. This CDR3 contains 14 residues. CDR1 and CDR2 (germline): DFQATT, SNEGSKA (reference sequence). For the CDR3, the DNA is TGCAGTGCAAGAGACAGGGAGGTCTATGAAAAACTGTTTTTT. Translated, it gives CSARDREVYEKLFF.

This clonotype was detected a few times. The rearrangement uses TRBV7-2 and TRBJ2-3; D is undetermined. There are 13 residues in the CDR3. Germline values: CDR1 SGHTA, CDR2 FQGNSA. V was clipped by 2 bases and J by 9 bases, with 12 bases between them. The CDR3 spells CASSLPPSLTQYF. The DNA of the CDR3 is TGTGCCAGCAGCTTACCCCCTAGTTTGACGCAGTATTTT.

V usage is TRBV3-1 and J usage is TRBJ2-5; 9 positions match TRBD2. The trim removed 1 base at V and 5 bases at J, leaving 8 bases unmatched. The CDR3 runs to 16 residues. CDR1 and CDR2 (germline): LGHDT, YNNKEL (reference sequence). In DNA, the CDR3 is TGTGCCAGCAGCCAAGCTAAGAATAGCGGGAGTGAGACCCAGTACTTC. Translation: CASSQAKNSGSETQYF.

This clonotype showed up just a few times. This sequence joins TRBV6-2 or TRBV6-3 and TRBJ2-1; TRBD2 matches 9 bases. Germline V gives CDR1 MNHEY, CDR2 SVGEGT. The ends lost 6 bases at V and 9 bases at J; junction bases unmatched: 12. This CDR3 region has 15 residues. The CDR3 is CASSSRSGGILEQFF. The CDR3 DNA sequence: TGTGCCAGCAGCTCCAGAAGCGGGGGGATTCTTGAGCAGTTCTTC.

At least ten counts were recorded for this clonotype. The chain carries TRBV3-1 and TRBJ2-5; tentatively, D is TRBD2 (5 bases). Germline CDR1 reads LGHDT; CDR2 reads YNNKEL (reference sequence). There are 16 residues in the CDR3. Trimming cost V 4 bases and J 7 bases, with 22 bases left between them. The CDR3 nucleotides read TGTGCCAGCAGCCCTGAAAAGGGCCGGACTTCTGGGACCCAGTACTTC. Translation: CASSPEKGRTSGTQYF.

This clonotype came up many times. This chain uses TRBV25-1 with TRBJ2-1; D tentatively fits TRBD1 or TRBD2 (5 bases each). There are 13 residues in the CDR3. Germline V gives CDR1 MGHDK, CDR2 SYGVNS. Between the trimmed V and J ends, which lost 2 bases and 9 bases, there was a span of 11 bases. The CDR3 here is CASSERRGGEQFF. The CDR3 DNA sequence: TGTGCCAGCAGTGAACGACGGGGCGGTGAGCAGTTCTTC.

The DNA of the CDR3 is TGTGCCAGCAGGAGGGGGGAATACAATGAGCAGTTCTTC. It codes for CASRRGEYNEQFF. J is TRBJ2-1 and V is TRBV2, with D possibly being TRBD1 or TRBD2 (6 bases each). CDR1 is SNHLY, CDR2 FYNNEI, per germline. The CDR3 extends over 13 amino acids. Trimming stripped 6 bases from V and 4 bases from J, with 10 bases between.

CDR3 amino acids: CASSRDRVDDEQFF. CDR3 nucleotide sequence: TGTGCCAGCAGCCGGGACAGGGTAGACGATGAGCAGTTCTTC. The chain couples TRBV27 to TRBJ2-1; 9 bases line up with TRBD1. This CDR3 has 14 amino acids. With 6 bases clipped from V and 8 bases from J, the junction kept 8 bases outside the gene matches. Germline V lookup: CDR1 MNHEY, CDR2 SMNVEV (reference sequence).

This chain links TRBV9 with TRBJ2-5; D could derive from TRBD1 or TRBD2 (7 bases each). Germline-derived CDR1 and CDR2 are SGDLS and YYNGEE. V was cut by 4 bases and J by 2 bases, with 12 bases left in between. The CDR3 is made up of 14 amino acids. The CDR3 spells CASSTGEGQETQYF. As DNA, the CDR3 is TGTGCCAGCAGCACAGGGGAGGGGCAAGAGACCCAGTACTTC.

This chain uses TRBV6-4 with TRBJ2-1, with TRBD1 identical over 7 bases. Trimming took 0 bases from V and 7 from J; bases not matched to a gene: 6. The CDR3 is 15 amino acids. Per germline, CDR1 MRHNA and CDR2 SNTAGT. CDR3 in DNA: TGTGCCAGCAGTGACTCGCAGGGGGTCGTGAATGAGCAGTTCTTC. It yields the protein CASSDSQGVVNEQFF.

There are many counts of this clonotype. CDR3 nucleotide sequence: TGCAGCGTTTCTAGCGGGAGTAATGAGCAGTTCTTC. Translation: CSVSSGSNEQFF. This chain connects TRBV29-1 to TRBJ2-1; 10 positions match TRBD2. V gave up 5 bases and J gave up 7 bases; unmatched junction bases: 2. The CDR3 consists of 12 residues. The germline gives CDR1 SQVTM, CDR2 ANQGSEA.

On this clonotype itself: Just one base apart from a much larger clone, this may be a read error. The chain employs TRBV5-4 and TRBJ2-1; 13 bases are a match to TRBD2. The V gene end was trimmed by 3 bases and the J gene end by 6 bases; junction bases not matched to a gene: 3. Germline V CDR1 and CDR2: SGHNT, YYREEE (reference sequence). The length of the CDR3 is 15 residues. Here the CDR3 reads CASSSRTSGGNEQFF. CDR3 DNA: TGTGCCAGCAGCTCACGGACTAGCGGGGGCAATGAGCAGTTCTTC. The full variable domain, with the rest looked up from reference TRBV5-4 and TRBJ2-1, is ETGVTQSPTHLIKTRGQQVTLRCSSQSGHNTVSWYQQALGQGPQFIFQYYREEENGRGNFPPRFSGLQFPNYSSELNVNALELDDSALYLCASSSRTSGGNEQFFGPGTRLTVL.